This TCR beta chain was sequenced in a study of T cells in Graves' hyperthyroidism and ophthalmopathy. Amplified TCR beta CDR3 regions came from RNA transcripts. Initially, a first-round RT-PCR of the TCR CDR3 employed the HTBI primer set. TCRdb called the multiplex PCR reads again in MiXCR, with one record for every CDR3 protein. The sample includes hundreds of thousands of distinct CDR3 sequences, around 25% seen only once; the top ten take about 70%. The ends lost 5 bases at V and 2 bases at J; junction bases unmatched: 12. The CDR3 has 16 residues. CDR1 is SGHAT and CDR2 is FQNNGV in the germline V gene.

This clonotype originated in a man aged 45 to 65 with Graves' hyperthyroidism. This chain joins TRBV11-2 and TRBJ2-7; TRBD2 aligns across 7 bases. Source material: blood. DNA for the CDR3: TGTGCCAGCAGCCCCCTATCGGCGGGGGACCCCTACGAGCAGTACTTC. Its translation is CASSPLSAGDPYEQYF.